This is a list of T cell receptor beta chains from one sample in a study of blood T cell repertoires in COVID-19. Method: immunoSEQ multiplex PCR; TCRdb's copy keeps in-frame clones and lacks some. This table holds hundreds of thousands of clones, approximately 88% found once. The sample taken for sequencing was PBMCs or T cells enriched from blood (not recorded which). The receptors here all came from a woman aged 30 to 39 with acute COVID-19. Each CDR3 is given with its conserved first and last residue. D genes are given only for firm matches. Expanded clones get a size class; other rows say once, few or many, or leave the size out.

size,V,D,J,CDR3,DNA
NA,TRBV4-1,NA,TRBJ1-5,CASSQDVAGNQPQHF,TGCGCCAGCAGCCAAGATGTCGCAGGGAATCAGCCCCAGCATTTT
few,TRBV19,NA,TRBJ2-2,CASIGGLSGELFF,TGTGCCAGTATCGGGGGGCTGAGCGGGGAGCTGTTTTTT
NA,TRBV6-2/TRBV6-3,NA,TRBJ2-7,CASSYSGEAYEQYF,TGTGCCAGCAGTTACTCAGGGGAAGCCTACGAGCAGTACTTC
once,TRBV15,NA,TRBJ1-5,CATSRRQGDNQPQHF,TGTGCCACCAGCAGGAGGCAGGGTGACAATCAGCCCCAGCATTTT
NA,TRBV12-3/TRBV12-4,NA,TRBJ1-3,CASTESGNTIYF,TGTGCCAGCACCGAGAGTGGAAACACCATATATTTT
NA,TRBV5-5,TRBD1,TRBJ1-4,CASSYAGGRNEKLFF,TGTGCCAGCAGCTACGCAGGGGGTCGAAATGAAAAACTGTTTTTT
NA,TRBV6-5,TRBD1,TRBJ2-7,CASSSGTGGTYEQYF,TGTGCCAGCAGTTCTGGGACAGGTGGAACCTACGAGCAGTACTTC
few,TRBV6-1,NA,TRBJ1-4,CASSEWGTRGGEKLFF,TGTGCCAGCAGTGAATGGGGGACAAGAGGAGGTGAAAAACTGTTTTTT
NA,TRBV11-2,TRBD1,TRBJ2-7,CASSLRQGYEQYF,TGTGCCAGCAGCTTACGACAGGGCTACGAGCAGTACTTC
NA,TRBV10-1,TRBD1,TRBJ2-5,CASSKDRGIYGTQYF,TGCGCCAGCAGTAAGGACAGGGGGATTTATGGGACCCAGTACTTC
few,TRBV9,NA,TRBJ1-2,CASSSGGGDGYTF,TGTGCCAGCAGCTCAGGAGGGGGGGATGGCTACACCTTC
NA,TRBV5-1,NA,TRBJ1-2,CASSGDPGYGYTF,TGCGCCAGCAGCGGAGATCCCGGGTATGGCTACACCTTC
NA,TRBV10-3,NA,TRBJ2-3,CAISEIQGGPTQYF,TGTGCCATCAGTGAGATTCAGGGGGGCCCAACGCAGTATTTT
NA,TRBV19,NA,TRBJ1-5,CASTYQGNQPQHF,TGTGCCAGTACTTATCAGGGCAATCAGCCCCAGCATTTT
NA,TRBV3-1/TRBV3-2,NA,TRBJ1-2,CASSQVEDGADGYTF,TGTGCCAGCAGCCAAGTAGAAGATGGGGCCGATGGCTACACCTTC
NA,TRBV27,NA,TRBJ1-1,CASSSPREGITEAFF,TGTGCCAGCAGTTCCCCCCGGGAGGGGATCACTGAAGCTTTCTTT
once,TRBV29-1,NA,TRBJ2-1,CSVGDPGVGTRAYNEQFF,TGCAGCGTTGGGGATCCGGGGGTCGGGACGAGGGCTTACAATGAGCAGTTCTTC
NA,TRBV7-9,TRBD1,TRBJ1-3,CASSFRLGTGRRNTIYF,TGTGCCAGCAGCTTTAGGCTCGGGACAGGGAGGAGAAACACCATATATTTT
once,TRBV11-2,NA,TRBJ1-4,CASSQVRGWGKLFF,TGTGCCAGCAGCCAAGTCCGGGGGTGGGGAAAACTGTTTTTT
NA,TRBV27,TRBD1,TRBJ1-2,CASSLRGTGENNYGYTF,TGTGCCAGCAGTTTAAGGGGTACAGGGGAGAATAACTATGGCTACACCTTC
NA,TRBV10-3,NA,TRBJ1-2,CAISDDRLTPGYTF,TGTGCCATCAGTGACGACAGGCTTACACCTGGCTACACCTTC
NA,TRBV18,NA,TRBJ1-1,CASSLEQGRYTEAFF,TGTGCCAGCTCACTAGAACAGGGAAGGTACACTGAAGCTTTCTTT
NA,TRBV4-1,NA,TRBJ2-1,CASESPTFNEQFF,TGCGCCAGCGAGAGCCCCACTTTTAATGAGCAGTTCTTC
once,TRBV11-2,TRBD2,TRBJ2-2,CASSLVPGGATGELFF,TGTGCCAGCAGCTTAGTCCCCGGGGGGGCGACCGGGGAGCTGTTTTTT
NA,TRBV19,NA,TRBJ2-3,CASTRQGNRGMGSTDTQYF,TGTGCCAGTACCCGGCAGGGGAATAGAGGGATGGGGTCCACAGATACGCAGTATTTT
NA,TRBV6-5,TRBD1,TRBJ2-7,CASSPTGGGYEQYF,TGTGCCAGCAGCCCGACAGGGGGCGGTTACGAGCAGTACTTC
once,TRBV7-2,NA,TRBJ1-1,CASSLGTGGNTEAFF,TGTGCCAGCAGCTTAGGCACCGGGGGGAACACTGAAGCTTTCTTT
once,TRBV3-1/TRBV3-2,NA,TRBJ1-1,CASSQDTGEAFF,TGTGCCAGCAGCCAAGATACCGGTGAAGCTTTCTTT
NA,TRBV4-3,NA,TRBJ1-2,CASSQERSGYGYTF,TGCGCCAGCAGCCAAGAGCGTTCCGGTTATGGCTACACCTTC
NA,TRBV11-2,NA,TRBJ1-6,CASSLRGSYNSPLHF,TGTGCCAGCAGCTTGAGGGGGTCCTATAATTCACCCCTCCACTTT
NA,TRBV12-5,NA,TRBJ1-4,CASGYSTTNEKLFF,TGTGCTAGTGGTTACTCTACAACTAATGAAAAACTGTTTTTT
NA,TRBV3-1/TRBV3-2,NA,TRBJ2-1,CASSHSQNNEQFF,TGTGCCAGCAGCCACTCCCAGAACAATGAGCAGTTCTTC